This T cell receptor (beta chain) was obtained from a study of chemoradiotherapy in HPV16-positive cancers. Study context: Candidate HPV-specific T-cell clones and common TCR motifs came from functional assays in a couple of HPV16-positive patients.

As regards this clone: What it binds is not known.

Samples were taken several times over chemoradiotherapy. General study points: Functional assays defining HPV-specific T cells used only a couple of HPV16-positive patients. Candidate HPV-specific clones and E7-related TCR motifs grew in tumor during treatment.

The repertoire was sequenced with immunoSEQ multiplex PCR; TCRdb's copy has only in-frame clones and lacks some. Seen here are about 14,000 clones, approximately 91% observed once, and the top ten hold around 2.8%. The V end was cut by 4 bases, the J end by 4 bases, with 10 bases between. This CDR3 region has 12 residues. Germline lookup yields CDR1 SQVTM and CDR2 ANQGSEA. The receptor's source is a human donor with HPV-associated anogenital cancer. The V and J genes are TRBV29-1 and TRBJ1-2; tentative D call: TRBD1 (6 bases). The source material was blood, sampled from a patient who underwent chemoradiotherapy. CDR3 sequence reads: CSVVGDIYGYTF. The CDR3 coding sequence is TGCAGCGTTGTCGGGGACATCTATGGCTACACCTTC.